A selection of T cell receptor beta chains follows, all from one sample in a study of cytomegalovirus exposure and HLA in healthy donors. Some clones are missing from TCRdb's copy, which holds only in-frame ones; the method was immunoSEQ multiplex PCR. This sample carries about 130,000 clones, around 83% of them seen once, and the ten largest clones take 2% to 3%. The sequenced sample consisted of PBMCs. The receptors originated from a man over 45 in good health and CMV-seronegative. Each CDR3 is given with its conserved first and last residue. Where a row states a size, it is once, few, many or the class of an expanded clone; other rows omit it.

TRBV5-1,15,-,CASSLSLASSNEQFF
TRBV21-1,15,-,CASSKLVAAEETQYF
TRBV5-6,14,-,CASSYIGVLYGYTF
TRBV2,12,few,CASSVTGEVLGF
TRBV11-1,12,-,CASSQNNQPQHF
TRBV11-2,18,-,CASSPSWGGRGMNTEAFF
TRBV5-1,13,few,CASSAVMNTEAFF
TRBV7-3,15,-,CASSLWGQQLDEQFF
TRBV19,16,-,CASTVKAGEATDTQYF
TRBV10-2,16,few,CASSGDRGPPNTEAFF
TRBV2,12,-,CASRATNQPQHF
TRBV12-5,14,-,CASGSGSRAGELFF
TRBV29-1,13,-,CSVDAPNRAEQYF
TRBV11-2,16,once,CASHPRAGGRDNEQFF
TRBV25-1,12,-,CASSESNTEAFF
TRBV28,15,-,CASSQTGGGNTEAFF
TRBV6-6,16,-,CASSTQDRAPYTEAFF
TRBV7-9,14,-,CASSPAVSSYEQYF
TRBV4-3,15,large,CASSQGGTGGNGYTF
TRBV5-4,12,-,CAHGGMNTEAFF
TRBV19,16,-,CASSTNAGRSGNTIYF
TRBV27,14,-,CASSSGTGFYEQYF
TRBV19,13,-,CASRQGMINEQFF
TRBV5-1,15,-,CASSQTDRVSYEQYF
TRBV19,17,-,CASSIAGRGATNEKLFF
TRBV7-9,14,-,CASTGEGPLYEQYF
TRBV2,16,-,CASSEKLGGRGQPQHF
TRBV9,12,-,CASSPTGTEAFF
TRBV4-3,13,-,CASSQAKGWEQYF
TRBV2,10,few,CASLGVRLFF
TRBV6-5,15,-,CASRKQGGRNQPQHF
TRBV7-9,12,-,CASSYGGYEAFF
TRBV30,15,-,CAWSVTGQGSYGYTF
TRBV19,16,-,CASSIGLAGGGETQYF
TRBV19,12,-,CASSIVGSKLFF
TRBV2,12,-,CASRGDSYEQYF
TRBV30,14,-,CAWSVGGGNYGYTF
TRBV6-6,15,few,CATTPSADSYQPQHF
TRBV5-1,16,-,CASRQFLATGANVLTF
TRBV10-3,13,-,CAIRVGGSETQYF
TRBV2,14,-,CASSGQGGNQPQHF
TRBV7-2,14,once,CASSLDRFNTEAFF
TRBV10-1,18,-,CASSESTAGQGYTDTQYF
TRBV6-5,15,-,CASSADRSKNYGYTF
TRBV4-1,15,few,CASNKLGLPGNTIYF
TRBV7-2,14,-,CASSLWTGGGEQYF
TRBV6-1,12,-,CAGSETGNTIYF
TRBV9,16,-,CASSPRTGDSTGELFF